The 21 T cell receptor beta chains presented below share a single source sample, sequenced in a study of T cells in Graves' hyperthyroidism and ophthalmopathy. Researchers took RNA transcripts and amplified the TCR beta CDR3 regions from them. First-round RT-PCR with HTBI primers amplified the TCR CDR3 region. TCRdb analysed the multiplex PCR reads with MiXCR anew, one entry per CDR3 protein. The repertoire holds 450,000 to 600,000 distinct CDR3 sequences, with about 20% as singletons. What was sequenced was blood. Receptors originate from a man aged 35 to 55 with Graves' ophthalmopathy.

This clonotype occurred many times. V gene TRBV6-1 combines with J gene TRBJ2-7; D unresolved. The CDR3 is made up of 14 amino acids. Germline V lookup: CDR1 MNHNS, CDR2 SASEGT. V lost 5 bases to trimming and J lost 1 base, with 12 bases between them. CDR3 protein: CASSYTQSSYEQYF. In DNA form, the CDR3 reads TGTGCCAGCAGTTACACCCAGTCGTCCTACGAGCAGTACTTC.

This clonotype was observed at least ten times. V gene TRBV5-1 combines with J gene TRBJ2-1; unclear D gene. Germline CDR1 reads SGHRS; CDR2 reads YFSETQ. The CDR3 runs to 15 residues. V was trimmed by 4 bases and J by 1 base, leaving 12 bases between them. The CDR3 here is CASSGPAQSYNEQFF. In DNA form, the CDR3 reads TGCGCCAGCAGCGGGCCGGCGCAGTCCTACAATGAGCAGTTCTTC.

V and J are TRBV27 and TRBJ1-1, with D perhaps matching TRBD1 (6 bases). The CDR3 has 18 amino acids. Germline CDR1 and CDR2: MNHEY and SMNVEV (reference sequence). The V and J ends lost 5 bases and 1 base respectively, with 23 bases between them. CDR3 DNA sequence: TGTGCCAGCAGTCCCGTCCAGCCCGGGACACGAAAGAACACTGAAGCTTTCTTT. Translated: CASSPVQPGTRKNTEAFF.

This clonotype was found many times. The chain employs TRBV10-2 and TRBJ2-7; D remains unclear. V dropped 0 bases and J dropped 6 bases, with 6 bases sitting between them. Germline V gene sequence: CDR1 WSHSY, CDR2 SAAADI. The CDR3 has 12 residues. CDR3 sequence: CASSESGFEQYF. In DNA form, the CDR3 reads TGCGCCAGCAGTGAGTCAGGGTTCGAGCAGTACTTC.

V gene TRBV18 combines with J gene TRBJ2-7; TRBD1 aligns across 10 bases. CDR3 length: 15 amino acids. The germline V gene encodes CDR1 KGHSH and CDR2 LQKENI. J was trimmed by 0 bases and V by 5 bases; bases with no gene match: 4. The DNA for the CDR3 is TGTGCCAGCTCATTCGACAGGGGGCACTCCTACGAGCAGTACTTC. It encodes CASSFDRGHSYEQYF.

The chain recombines TRBV4-1 with TRBJ2-1, with 13 bases identical to TRBD2. CDR1 is MGHRA and CDR2 is YSYEKL in the germline V gene. This CDR3 region has 16 residues. V was pared by 4 bases and J by 11 bases, with 11 bases of the junction left unmatched. This CDR3 is CASSLRLAGGGKKQFF. The CDR3 DNA sequence: TGCGCCAGCAGCCTTAGACTAGCGGGAGGAGGGAAAAAGCAGTTCTTC.

This clonotype appeared many times. CDR3 coding DNA: TGCGCCAGCAGCCCGACAGGGGGTGGCCAGCCCCAGCATTTT. Translation gives CASSPTGGGQPQHF. This sequence joins TRBV5-1 and TRBJ1-5, with TRBD1 identical over 9 bases. Germline trimming cut 4 bases from V and 7 bases from J; bases unmatched to any gene: 6. Germline assignment: CDR1 SGHRS and CDR2 YFSETQ. There are 14 residues in the CDR3.

This clonotype was counted between two and nine times. This chain connects TRBV28 to TRBJ2-5; D gene unclear. Looked up from germline, CDR1 is MDHEN and CDR2 is SYDVKM. The CDR3 contains 14 residues. Trimming shortened V by 7 bases and J by 0 bases, and 12 bases separated the two germline ends. The CDR3 reads CASTSPSYQETQYF. The CDR3 nucleotides are TGTGCCAGCACGTCACCGTCGTACCAAGAGACCCAGTACTTC.

The chain recombines TRBV6-5 with TRBJ2-1; 8 bases fit TRBD1. The length of the CDR3 is 13 residues. The germline V gene encodes CDR1 MNHEY and CDR2 SVGAGI. V gave up 2 bases and J gave up 8 bases; unmatched junction bases: 2. The CDR3 spells CASSYPTGDEQFF. In DNA form, the CDR3 reads TGTGCCAGCAGTTACCCGACAGGGGATGAGCAGTTCTTC.

This clonotype was recorded many times. J is TRBJ2-5 and V is TRBV9, with 8 bases identical to TRBD2. Per the germline V gene, CDR1 is SGDLS and CDR2 is YYNGEE. CDR3 length: 15 residues. V was clipped by 3 bases and J by 5 bases; unmatched bases: 9. This CDR3 is CASSASGSTGETQYF. The CDR3 DNA is TGTGCCAGCAGCGCAAGCGGGAGTACTGGGGAGACCCAGTACTTC.

The chain joins TRBV13 to TRBJ1-6, with D unresolved. V shed 8 bases and J shed 4 bases, with 15 bases lying between them. CDR1 and CDR2 from the germline V gene are PRHDT and FYEKMQ (reference sequence). The CDR3 consists of 15 residues. The chain's CDR3 is CASSAARSYNSPLHF. CDR3 in DNA: TGTGCCAGCTCCGCGGCACGCAGTTATAATTCACCCCTCCACTTT.

The chain couples TRBV30 to TRBJ2-4; D gene unclear. V was pared by 2 bases and J by 13 bases, with 12 bases between. Germline CDR1 reads GTSNPN; CDR2 reads SVGIG (reference sequence). The CDR3 consists of 11 residues. CDR3 coding DNA: TGTGCCTGGAGTACCCTTCAGGCCCAGTACTTC. Its protein product is CAWSTLQAQYF.

V usage is TRBV7-2 and J usage is TRBJ2-2, with 8 bases matching TRBD2. J was trimmed by 4 bases and V by 5 bases; bases with no gene match: 12. The CDR3 is 17 amino acids. Germline CDR1 and CDR2: SGHTA and FQGNSA. DNA of the CDR3: TGTGCCAGCAGCGATCCAGCGGGGGCGAAAACCACCGGGGAGCTGTTTTTT. Its translation: CASSDPAGAKTTGELFF.

The J gene is TRBJ2-1, the V gene TRBV7-9; maybe TRBD2 (5 bases). Trimming removed 5 bases at V and 5 bases at J, with 16 bases between. The CDR3 has 15 residues. Looked up from germline, CDR1 is SEHNR and CDR2 is FQNEAQ (reference sequence). DNA for the CDR3: TGTGCCAGCAGCCAACTAGGAAATACTCACAATGAGCAGTTCTTC. This gives the protein CASSQLGNTHNEQFF. The whole variable domain, filled in from reference TRBV7-9 and TRBJ2-1, reads DTGVSQNPRHKITKRGQNVTFRCDPISEHNRLYWYRQTLGQGPEFLTYFQNEAQLEKSRLLSDRFSAERPKGSFSTLEIQRTEQGDSAMYLCASSQLGNTHNEQFFGPGTRLTVL.

This clonotype was counted a few times. This chain connects TRBV6-1 to TRBJ2-7, with D perhaps TRBD1 or TRBD2 (5 bases each). The CDR3 runs 14 residues. V was pared by 5 bases and J by 2 bases, with 13 bases between. CDR1 is MNHNS and CDR2 is SASEGT in the germline V gene. The CDR3, as DNA: TGTGCCAGCAGTCGGGGCCTAGGCCCCTACGAGCAGTACTTC. It encodes CASSRGLGPYEQYF.

This clonotype occurred many times. V usage is TRBV28 and J usage is TRBJ2-7; TRBD2 aligns across 9 bases. This CDR3 spans 15 amino acids. V trimming: 5 bases; J trimming: 1 base; junction bases outside the gene matches: 6. Germline CDR1 MDHEN, CDR2 SYDVKM. CDR3 in DNA: TGTGCCAGCAGTCCCCTAGCGGGACCTTCCTACGAGCAGTACTTC. It specifies CASSPLAGPSYEQYF.

Turning to this clonotype: Germline is not matched at one junction end, which may reflect a read error. The chain joins TRBV9 to TRBJ2-1; D is possibly TRBD1 (5 bases). This CDR3 has 15 residues. Germline V gene lookup returns CDR1 SGDLS and CDR2 YYNGEE. The CDR3 region has the DNA TGTGCCAGCAGCCTTCAGGGAAGCTCCTACAATGAGCTGTTCTTC. It encodes CASSLQGSSYNELFF. Combining the CDR3 with reference TRBV9 and TRBJ2-1 gives the whole variable domain DSGVTQTPKHLITATGQRVTLRCSPRSGDLSVYWYQQSLDQGLQFLIQYYNGEERAKGNILERFSAQQFPDLHSELNLSSLELGDSALYFCASSLQGSSYNELFFGPGTRLTVL.

The chain is built from TRBV11-2 and TRBJ2-7; 9 nucleotides line up with TRBD2. The germline V gene has CDR1 SGHAT and CDR2 FQNNGV. The CDR3 runs 15 residues. V shed 5 bases, J shed 5 bases, and the junction held 10 bases outside the gene matches. The CDR3 spells CASSPGAGGPNEQYF. In DNA, the CDR3 is TGTGCCAGCAGCCCCGGGGCGGGAGGGCCGAACGAGCAGTACTTC.

This clonotype was counted only a few times. Mismatch with germline at one junction end may stem from a read error. The J gene is TRBJ1-2, the V gene TRBV11-2; weak D call: TRBD1 (5 bases). CDR3 length equals 14 residues. CDR1 and CDR2 from the germline V gene are SGHAT and FQNNGV. In nucleotides, the CDR3 is TGTGCCAGCAACTTAGGGGCAGGGATGTATGGCTACACCTTC. Translating it yields CASNLGAGMYGYTF.

This clonotype appeared many times. The chain carries TRBV3-1 and TRBJ2-7, with a weak D call TRBD1 (5 bases). Germline CDR1 reads LGHDT; CDR2 reads YNNKEL (reference sequence). V gave up 6 bases and J gave up 1 base, with 7 bases separating them. The CDR3 consists of 12 residues. CDR3: CASSQGSYEQYF. Here the CDR3 DNA reads TGTGCCAGCAGTCAGGGATCCTACGAGCAGTACTTC.

This clonotype was seen only a few times. The chain has TRBV29-1 and TRBJ2-7; D is unclear. Germline-derived CDR1 and CDR2 are SQVTM and ANQGSEA. Deletions cut 6 bases from V and 0 bases from J, with 18 bases between. The length of the CDR3 is 15 residues. CDR3 amino acids: CSVTGPVGSSYEQYF. Here the CDR3 DNA reads TGCAGCGTAACCGGGCCCGTGGGAAGCTCCTACGAGCAGTACTTC.